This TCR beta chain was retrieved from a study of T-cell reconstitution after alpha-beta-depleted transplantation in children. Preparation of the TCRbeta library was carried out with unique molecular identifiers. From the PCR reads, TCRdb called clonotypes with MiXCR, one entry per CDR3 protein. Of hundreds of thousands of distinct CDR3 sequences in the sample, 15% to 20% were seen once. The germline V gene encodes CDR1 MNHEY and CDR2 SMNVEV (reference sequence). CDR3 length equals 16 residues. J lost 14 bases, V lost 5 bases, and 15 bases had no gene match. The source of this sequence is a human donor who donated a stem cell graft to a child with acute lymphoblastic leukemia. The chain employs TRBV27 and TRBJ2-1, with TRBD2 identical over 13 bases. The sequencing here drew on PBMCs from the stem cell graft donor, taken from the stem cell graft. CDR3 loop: CASSLTGTSGISGKFF. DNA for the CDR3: TGTGCCAGCAGTCTAACCGGGACTAGCGGGATTTCTGGCAAGTTCTTC.